Here is one TCR beta chain with its context. TCRdb re-analysed the 5' RACE reads in MiXCR, keeping a single row per CDR3 protein. The sample includes around 90,000 distinct CDR3 sequences, approximately 13% of them seen just once. V lost 4 bases to trimming and J lost 0 bases, with 15 bases between them. The V gene's germline CDR1 is MRHNA and CDR2 SNTAGT. This CDR3 is 17 amino acids long. The data originate from a study of T-cell memory formation after mild COVID-19. As for the study in general: Largely, TCR clusters stayed within a single donor.

The clonotype originates from an adult woman who had mild COVID-19 (a few samples of this study predate the infection). Cell type and time point are not known. The V gene is TRBV6-4, the J gene TRBJ2-2, with D perhaps matching TRBD1 (6 bases). Sequenced material: PBMCs or a T cell subset sorted from them (not recorded which). CDR3 amino acids: CASSGRTVNPNTGELFF. The CDR3 DNA reads as TGTGCCAGCAGTGGCAGGACAGTAAATCCGAACACCGGGGAGCTGTTTTTT.